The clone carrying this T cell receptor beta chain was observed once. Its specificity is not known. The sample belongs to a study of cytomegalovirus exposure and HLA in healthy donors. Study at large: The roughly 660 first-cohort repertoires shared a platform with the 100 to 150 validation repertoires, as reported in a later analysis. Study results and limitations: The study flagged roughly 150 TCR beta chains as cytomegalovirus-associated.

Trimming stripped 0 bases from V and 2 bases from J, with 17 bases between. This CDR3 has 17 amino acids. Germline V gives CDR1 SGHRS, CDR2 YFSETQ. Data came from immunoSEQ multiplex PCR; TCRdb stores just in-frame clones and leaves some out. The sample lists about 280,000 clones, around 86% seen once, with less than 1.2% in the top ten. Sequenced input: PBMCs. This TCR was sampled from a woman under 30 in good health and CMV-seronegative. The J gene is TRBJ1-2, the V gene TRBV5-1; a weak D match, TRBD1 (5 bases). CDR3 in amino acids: CASSLATGYLGNYGYTF. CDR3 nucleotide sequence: TGCGCCAGCAGCTTGGCTACAGGCTACCTGGGGAACTATGGCTACACCTTC.